The rows below give T cell receptor beta chains drawn from one sample of a study of blood T cell repertoires in COVID-19. Repertoires were generated with immunoSEQ multiplex PCR, while TCRdb's copy carries only in-frame clones and drops some. Of some 310,000 clones detected, around 90% appear once; the ten largest clones hold less than 3.5%. Sequenced material: peripheral blood. Source of these receptors: a woman aged 30 to 39 with COVID-19, enrolled during active disease. CDR3s leave out the opening cysteine and the closing phenylalanine or tryptophan. Each record gives: V gene, J gene, clone size, CDR3 protein. Some rows have no size entry. The others give once, few or many, or a class for an expanded clone.

V: TRBV10-3
J: TRBJ1-2
size: -
CDR3: AITRQGAGYGYT

V: TRBV7-2
J: TRBJ2-7
size: -
CDR3: ASSDSGGYEQY

V: TRBV18
J: TRBJ2-5
size: -
CDR3: ASSPSPFETQY

V: TRBV6-5
J: TRBJ2-3
size: -
CDR3: ASSYEGTSSTDTQY

V: TRBV6-5
J: TRBJ1-3
size: -
CDR3: ASGGTGISGNTIY

V: TRBV24-1
J: TRBJ2-1
size: -
CDR3: AIGRYNEQF

V: TRBV30
J: TRBJ1-1
size: -
CDR3: AWSVRGGGDTEAF

V: TRBV4-2
J: TRBJ2-7
size: -
CDR3: ASSQLTKGTSASYEQY

V: TRBV12-3/TRBV12-4
J: TRBJ2-1
size: few
CDR3: ASSGTSLDEQF

V: TRBV5-1
J: TRBJ1-6
size: -
CDR3: ASSPPGQGLNSPLH

V: TRBV7-6
J: TRBJ2-7
size: -
CDR3: ASSLDLGQGEQY

V: TRBV6-5
J: TRBJ1-1
size: -
CDR3: ASSADRDTEAF

V: TRBV6-5
J: TRBJ1-1
size: -
CDR3: ASRGQSNTEAF

V: TRBV2
J: TRBJ2-3
size: -
CDR3: ASSPLAGGADTQY

V: TRBV29-1
J: TRBJ1-1
size: -
CDR3: SVEDPGSRGHTEAF

V: TRBV10-3
J: TRBJ2-5
size: -
CDR3: AISSGLAPIQETQY

V: TRBV5-1
J: TRBJ2-7
size: -
CDR3: ASSITGLDHEQY